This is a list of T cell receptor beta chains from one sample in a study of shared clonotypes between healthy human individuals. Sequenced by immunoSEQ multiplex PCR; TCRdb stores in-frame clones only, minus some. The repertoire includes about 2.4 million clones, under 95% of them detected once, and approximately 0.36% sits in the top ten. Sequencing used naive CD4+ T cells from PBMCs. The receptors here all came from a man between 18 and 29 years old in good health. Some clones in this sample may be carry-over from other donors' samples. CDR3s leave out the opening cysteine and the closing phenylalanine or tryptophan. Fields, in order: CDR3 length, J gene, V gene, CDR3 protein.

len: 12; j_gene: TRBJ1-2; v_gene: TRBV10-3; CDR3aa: AISESGGGYGYT
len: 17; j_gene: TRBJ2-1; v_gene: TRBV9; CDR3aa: ASSLRLNLTSGHYNEQF
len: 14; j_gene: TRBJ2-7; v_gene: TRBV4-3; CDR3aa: ASSQGQGGGPYEQY
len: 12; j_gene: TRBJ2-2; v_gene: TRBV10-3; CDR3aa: AISLGASTGELF
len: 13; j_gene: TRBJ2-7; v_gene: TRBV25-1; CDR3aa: ASTQGTDPSYEQY
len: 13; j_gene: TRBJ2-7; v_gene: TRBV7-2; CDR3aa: ASSSSGQGNYEQY
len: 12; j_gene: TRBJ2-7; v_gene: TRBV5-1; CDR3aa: ASSSPSGNYEQY
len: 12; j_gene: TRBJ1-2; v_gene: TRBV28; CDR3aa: ASSSGQGIGGYT
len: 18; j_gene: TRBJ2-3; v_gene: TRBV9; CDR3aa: ASSVEVGSGDRSSTDTQY
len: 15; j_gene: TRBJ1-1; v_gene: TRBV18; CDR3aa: ASSPSLIREENTEAF
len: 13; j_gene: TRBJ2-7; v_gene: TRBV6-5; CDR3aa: ASSYRGQRGYEQY
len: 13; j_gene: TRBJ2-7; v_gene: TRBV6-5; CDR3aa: ASSYHGQGEYEQY
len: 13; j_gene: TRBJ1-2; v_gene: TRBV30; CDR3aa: AWSVRGQGAGGYT
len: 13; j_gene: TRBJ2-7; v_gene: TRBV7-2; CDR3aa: ASSLDGRGRYEQY
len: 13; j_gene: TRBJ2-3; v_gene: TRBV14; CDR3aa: ASSQDGGGTDTQY